One TCR beta chain is described in this entry. The antigen is unknown. Here immunoSEQ multiplex PCR was the method, and the copy in TCRdb shows in-frame clones only, minus some. The sample gives more than 550,000 clones, under 95% of which show up once; 24% is in the top ten. The sample originates from a study of shared clonotypes between healthy human individuals. CDR1 SEHNR and CDR2 FQNEAQ come from the germline V gene (reference sequence). The germline V and J ends were trimmed by 6 bases and 2 bases, with 11 bases remaining between them. The CDR3 totals 13 residues. The study's findings and limits: What naive subsets generally showed was a larger estimated richness than memory subsets showed. Sampling used blood alone; tissue repertoires probably differ.

Cells designated naive CD8 were CD45RO-negative and were positively selected for CCR7, with terminally differentiated effector memory CD45RA+ cells excluded. The gene calls are TRBV7-9 and TRBJ2-7, with D hard to call. This receptor was identified in a man aged 25 to 40 in good health. Sequencing input: naive CD8+ T cells sorted from blood. This chain's CDR3 is CASSRWVPYEQYF. The CDR3 region has the DNA TGTGCCAGCAGTCGATGGGTCCCCTACGAGCAGTACTTC.